One sample yielded the 32 T cell receptor beta chains listed below, sequenced in a study of molecular identifiers for immune sequencing clone quantification. TCRdb analysed the PCR reads with MiXCR anew, one entry per CDR3 protein. Found here are roughly 630,000 distinct CDR3 sequences, roughly 25% of them singletons; the top ten hold 0.7% to 0.95%. The sequencing input was naive CD8+ T cells from blood, with Jurkat cell RNA spiked in. Subset indicated: FACS-sorted CD8+CD4-CCR7+CD45RA+ naive T cells. The source of these receptors is a human donor in good health. Some libraries in this study had Jurkat cell RNA spiked in.

Many counts were recorded for this clonotype. The chain uses TRBV9 and TRBJ1-1; weak D call: TRBD1 (5 bases). V dropped 3 bases and J dropped 2 bases, with 11 bases sitting between them. This CDR3 has 14 amino acids. Germline V gives CDR1 SGDLS, CDR2 YYNGEE. DNA for the CDR3: TGTGCCAGCAGCGCTGGGGACTCTAACACTGAAGCTTTCTTT. Its protein is CASSAGDSNTEAFF.

A note on this clonotype: This may arise from a read error, as a much more abundant clone is one base away. V is TRBV29-1 and J is TRBJ2-2; 7 bases line up with TRBD1. Germline values: CDR1 SQVTM, CDR2 ANQGSEA. The CDR3 consists of 15 residues. Trimming cost V 5 bases and J 3 bases; bases outside gene matches: 9. The CDR3 sequence: CSVRLDRSYTGELFF. DNA for the CDR3: TGCAGCGTTAGATTGGACAGGTCGTACACCGGGGAGCTGTTTTTT.

On this clonotype: A much larger clone lies a single base off, so this may be a read error. CDR3 nucleotides: TGTGCTAGTGGCCCCTCAGCGTCTGAAGCTTCCTTT. Amino acids: CASGPSASEASF. The V call is TRBV12-5, the J call TRBJ1-1; D is unresolved. The CDR3 loop spans 12 amino acids. CDR1 and CDR2 (germline): LGHNT, FRNRAP.

Note on this clonotype: A read error may produce the germline difference seen at one junction end. The chain employs TRBV27 and TRBJ1-2; D call uncertain. The CDR3 length is 13 residues. Germline CDR1 and CDR2: MNHEY and SMNVEV (reference sequence). The DNA of the CDR3 is TGTGCCAGCAGTTTAGGAGGGAACTGTGGCTACACCTTC. Translating gives CASSLGGNCGYTF.

About this clonotype itself: One base away lies a much larger clone, so this may be a sequencing read error. The chain has TRBV12-3 or TRBV12-4 and TRBJ1-2; D is possibly TRBD1 (6 bases). V shed 6 bases and J shed 0 bases, with 20 bases lying between them. This CDR3 has 17 residues. CDR3 nucleotides: TGTGCCAGCAGCTTACGGGAACGGACAGATACTAACTATGGCTACACCTTC. It codes for CASSLRERTDTNYGYTF.

This clonotype came up once. One base away lies a much larger clone, so this may be a sequencing read error. The missing conserved phenylalanine or tryptophan at the end of this CDR3 makes a read error likely. The chain carries TRBV28 and TRBJ2-7; unclear D gene. The V end was cut by 6 bases, the J end by 6 bases, with 9 bases between. Looked up from germline, CDR1 is MDHEN and CDR2 is SYDVKM. The CDR3 has 11 amino acids. The CDR3 nucleotides read TGTGCCAGCAGCGTAGTGTCCGAGCAGTACCTC. This codes for CASSVVSEQYL.

This clonotype was found a few times. The rearrangement links TRBV27 to TRBJ2-2; D may be TRBD2 (7 bases). This CDR3 has 16 amino acids. CDR1 is MNHEY, CDR2 SMNVEV, per germline (reference sequence). V lost 6 bases and J 2 bases, leaving 16 bases between the germline ends. The CDR3 DNA reads TGTGCCAGCAGCCGGCCGGCGGGGGCAAACACCGGGGAGCTGTTTTTT. This encodes CASSRPAGANTGELFF.

This clonotype was picked up a small number of times. The chain links TRBV18 to TRBJ2-3, with TRBD2 matching 8 bases. The V and J ends lost 3 bases and 2 bases, in that order; junction bases with no gene match: 7. The CDR3 covers 16 residues. Per germline, CDR1 KGHSH and CDR2 LQKENI. CDR3 sequence: CASSPPGGGFTDTQYF. The CDR3 DNA sequence: TGTGCCAGCTCACCCCCGGGGGGGGGTTTCACAGATACGCAGTATTTT.

This rearrangement joins TRBV6-5 to TRBJ2-1; 8 nucleotides line up with TRBD1. After removal of 1 base from V and 8 bases from J, the junction contained 7 bases not matched to a gene. The CDR3 sequence is 15 residues long. The germline gives CDR1 MNHEY, CDR2 SVGAGI. Here the CDR3 DNA reads TGTGCCAGCAGTTACTTACGGACAGGGAACGATGAGCAGTTCTTC. Its protein is CASSYLRTGNDEQFF.

This clonotype was counted at least ten times. This chain links TRBV4-1 with TRBJ1-1, with D maybe TRBD1 (5 bases). The CDR3 has 14 residues. Trimming left V 4 bases short and J 3 bases short, with 12 bases between. CDR1 is MGHRA, CDR2 YSYEKL, per germline. The DNA of the CDR3 is TGCGCCAGCAGCCCGACGGACATCGACACTGAAGCTTTCTTT. It encodes CASSPTDIDTEAFF.

This clonotype was counted only a few times. The chain uses TRBV28 and TRBJ2-3; D unresolved. Trimming left V 7 bases short and J 4 bases short, with 18 bases between. CDR3 length: 15 residues. CDR1 is MDHEN and CDR2 is SYDVKM in the germline V gene. The CDR3 spells CASTPGAGYADTQYF. Written as DNA, the CDR3 is TGTGCCAGCACCCCCGGAGCCGGGTACGCAGATACGCAGTATTTT. Combining the CDR3 with reference TRBV28 and TRBJ2-3 gives the whole variable domain DVKVTQSSRYLVKRTGEKVFLECVQDMDHENMFWYRQDPGLGLRLIYFSYDVKMKEKGDIPEGYSVSREKKERFSLILESASTNQTSMYLCASTPGAGYADTQYFGPGTRLTVL.

In the case of this clonotype: A clone one base away is much larger, so this may be a read error. The genes are TRBV4-3 and TRBJ2-2, with D perhaps TRBD1 (5 bases). This CDR3 region has 15 residues. Germline V gives CDR1 LGHNA, CDR2 YSLEER. The ends were cut back, 4 bases at V and 3 bases at J, with 12 bases in the middle. CDR3 nucleotides: TGCGCCAGCAGCCCAGGGCAGGTCGACACCGGGGAGCTGTTTTTT. Residues: CASSPGQVDTGELFF.

On this clonotype: One end of the junction does not line up with germline, which may come from a read error. This rearrangement joins TRBV10-3 to TRBJ2-7; tentative D call: TRBD1 (7 bases). The CDR3 is 15 residues long. The germline V gene has CDR1 ENHRY and CDR2 SYGVKD. The CDR3 region has the DNA TGTGCCATCAGCCAGGGGGACTTTGAAGCCTACGGGCAGTACTTC. This encodes CAISQGDFEAYGQYF.

This clonotype was found many times. The gene calls are TRBV6-2 or TRBV6-3 and TRBJ2-5; 7 bases are a match to TRBD1. The germline V gene encodes CDR1 MNHEY and CDR2 SVGEGT. This CDR3 has 16 residues. With 6 bases clipped from V and 0 bases from J, the junction kept 10 bases outside the gene matches. CDR3 in amino acids: CASRPNTGTDQETQYF. The DNA of the CDR3 is TGTGCCAGCAGGCCAAATACCGGGACAGACCAAGAGACCCAGTACTTC.

The sample holds many counts of this clonotype. The chain carries TRBV30 and TRBJ2-7, with TRBD2 matching over 8 bases. CDR1 and CDR2 (germline): GTSNPN, SVGIG (reference sequence). J was trimmed by 2 bases and V by 5 bases; bases with no gene match: 8. This CDR3 is 14 amino acids long. For the CDR3, the DNA is TGTGCCTGGGATGGGGCGGGAGGCACCTACGAGCAGTACTTC. This sequence encodes CAWDGAGGTYEQYF.

Points on this clonotype: Given a much more abundant clone one base away, this may be a read error. The chain has TRBV6-2 or TRBV6-3 and TRBJ1-1; D ambiguous. CDR3 size: 17 residues. With 5 bases removed from V and 5 bases from J, the gap between germline ends came to 24 bases. Germline V gene sequence: CDR1 MNHEY, CDR2 SVGEGT. Here the CDR3 DNA reads TGTGCCAGCAGTCTCTCGGTCCGGGAACTCAGGTGGACTGAAGCTTTCTTT. Protein sequence: CASSLSVRELRWTEAFF.

This clonotype was counted many times. V is TRBV7-9 and J is TRBJ1-1; 8 bases are shared with TRBD1. CDR1 is SEHNR, CDR2 FQNEAQ, per germline (reference sequence). V gave up 4 bases and J gave up 5 bases; unmatched junction bases: 6. The CDR3 runs to 14 residues. The CDR3 is CASSSNRGGTEAFF. The CDR3 bases are TGTGCCAGCAGCTCGAACAGGGGGGGTACTGAAGCTTTCTTT.

The chain recombines TRBV19 with TRBJ2-3; a possible D gene is TRBD2 (7 bases). Deletions cut 9 bases from V and 0 bases from J, with 22 bases between. The CDR3 contains 17 residues. Germline assignment: CDR1 LNHDA and CDR2 SQIVND (reference sequence). CDR3 sequence: CARIRPRGGVSTDTQYF. The CDR3 bases are TGTGCCAGAATCCGCCCGAGGGGGGGGGTTAGCACAGATACGCAGTATTTT.

Ten or more counts support this clonotype. The V and J genes are TRBV28 and TRBJ1-5, with a possible D match to TRBD1 (5 bases). Trimming shortened V by 3 bases and J by 4 bases, and 13 bases separated the two germline ends. CDR1 and CDR2 (germline): MDHEN, SYDVKM. The CDR3 is 15 residues long. DNA of the CDR3: TGTGCCAGCAGTTTGTGGGCCCAGGGTAATCAGCCCCAGCATTTT. The encoded protein is CASSLWAQGNQPQHF.

This clonotype was counted many times. The rearrangement links TRBV5-1 to TRBJ2-7, with a weak D call TRBD2 (5 bases). CDR3 length: 13 amino acids. Germline CDR1 reads SGHRS; CDR2 reads YFSETQ. V was cut by 0 bases and J by 4 bases, with 8 bases left in between. The CDR3: CASSLASGYEQYF. The CDR3 bases are TGCGCCAGCAGCTTGGCCTCGGGGTACGAGCAGTACTTC.

This clonotype occurred many times. The V call is TRBV5-6, the J call TRBJ2-1; no firm D call. The germline V gene has CDR1 SGHDT and CDR2 YYEEEE. The CDR3 runs 12 residues. V was pared by 3 bases and J by 5 bases, with 6 bases between. In DNA form, the CDR3 reads TGTGCCAGCAGCTCCCAGAACAATGAGCAGTTCTTC. This encodes CASSSQNNEQFF.

The rearrangement links TRBV6-2 or TRBV6-3 to TRBJ2-1, with unresolved D. Germline V gene data show CDR1 as MNHEY and CDR2 as SVGEGT. The CDR3 is 12 residues long. Trimming took 0 bases from V and 16 from J, leaving 13 bases between them. Here the CDR3 DNA reads TGTGCCAGCAGTTACTCGATATGGAACTGCTTCTTC. Protein sequence: CASSYSIWNCFF.

Comments on this clonotype: One base away lies a much larger clone, so this may be a sequencing read error. The chain has TRBV20-1 and TRBJ1-5; D is possibly TRBD1 (5 bases). Per the germline V gene, CDR1 is DFQATT and CDR2 is SNEGSKA (reference sequence). The CDR3 runs to 15 residues. In DNA, the CDR3 is TGCAGTGCTAGGGCTACGGGGGATAGCAGTCAGCCCCAGCATTTT. Its protein is CSARATGDSSQPQHF.

This clonotype has at least ten counts. The genes are TRBV7-9 and TRBJ1-5; D unresolved. This CDR3 spans 12 amino acids. Per the germline V gene, CDR1 is SEHNR and CDR2 is FQNEAQ (reference sequence). The ends were cut back, 5 bases at V and 0 bases at J, with 2 bases in the middle. CDR3 protein: CASSLSNQPQHF. CDR3 DNA sequence: TGTGCCAGCAGCCTTAGCAATCAGCCCCAGCATTTT.

This clonotype showed up many times. The V call is TRBV7-2, the J call TRBJ2-6, with TRBD1 matching over 8 bases. This CDR3 spans 19 amino acids. The germline gives CDR1 SGHTA, CDR2 FQGNSA. With V trimmed by 2 bases and J by 3 bases, 12 bases remained unmatched. The CDR3 DNA is TGTGCCAGCAGCTTATTCTTCCGGACAGGGTTAGTTGGGGCCAACGTCCTGACTTTC. Amino acids: CASSLFFRTGLVGANVLTF.

The V call is TRBV25-1, the J call TRBJ1-4; tentatively, D is TRBD1 (5 bases). V was pared by 1 base and J by 7 bases, with 10 bases between. The CDR3 runs 14 residues. Germline-derived CDR1 and CDR2 are MGHDK and SYGVNS. CDR3 in DNA: TGTGCCAGCAGTGAATTGGCAGGGATTGAAAAACTGTTTTTT. Its translation is CASSELAGIEKLFF.

To note about this clonotype: In this CDR3 the conserved last residue, phenylalanine or tryptophan, is missing, so a read error is likely. V is TRBV9 and J is TRBJ1-5; D gene uncertain. CDR3 length: 14 residues. Trimming took off 0 bases at V and 6 bases at J, with 10 bases between the two ends. CDR1 and CDR2 from the germline V gene are SGDLS and YYNGEE. CDR3 DNA: TGTGCCAGCAGCGTAGGGAGTGAATTTCAGCCCCAGCATTAT. Its translation: CASSVGSEFQPQHY.

About this clonotype itself: This sequence may be a read error, since a much larger clone differs from it by one base. This chain links TRBV7-9 with TRBJ2-3; possible D gene TRBD1, 7 bases. This CDR3 has 15 residues. Germline V gene lookup returns CDR1 SEHNR and CDR2 FQNEAQ (reference sequence). The CDR3 region is CASSLPGGRTDTQCF. In DNA form, the CDR3 reads TGTGCCAGCAGCTTACCAGGGGGGCGGACAGATACGCAGTGTTTT.

With respect to this clonotype: One end of the junction fails to match germline, which may point to a read error. This chain links TRBV7-9 with TRBJ2-2, with 8 bases that match TRBD1. Germline-derived CDR1 and CDR2 are SEHNR and FQNEAQ (reference sequence). The CDR3 contains 17 residues. The CDR3 here is CASSWSEGQGDTGGLFF. The CDR3 DNA reads TGTGCCAGCAGCTGGAGCGAAGGACAGGGTGACACCGGGGGGCTGTTTTTT.

About this clonotype: This may come from a read error, since a much larger clone is one base off. The chain has TRBV19 and TRBJ2-7, with 7 bases lining up with TRBD2. CDR1 LNHDA and CDR2 SQIVND come from the germline V gene (reference sequence). The CDR3 consists of 15 residues. The V and J ends lost 1 base and 1 base, in that order; junction bases with no gene match: 4. The CDR3 here is CASSIASGSSYEQYF. CDR3 sequence (DNA): TGTGCCAGTAGTATAGCTAGCGGAAGTTCCTACGAGCAGTACTTC.

Worth noting for this clonotype: A junction boundary mismatches the germline segment, possibly from a read error. The chain employs TRBV25-1 and TRBJ2-1; no definite D call. The V gene's germline CDR1 is MGHDK and CDR2 SYGVNS. CDR3 length equals 16 residues. CDR3 loop: CASSNPGYPIYDEQFF. CDR3 nucleotide sequence: TGTGCCAGCAGTAACCCAGGATATCCCATCTACGATGAGCAGTTCTTC.

Notes on this clonotype: A much larger clone differs by one base, so this may be a read error. V is TRBV13 and J is TRBJ2-3, with a tentative D call TRBD2 (6 bases). The V gene's germline CDR1 is PRHDT and CDR2 FYEKMQ (reference sequence). The CDR3 totals 16 residues. The ends were cut back, 5 bases at V and 4 bases at J, with 19 bases in the middle. The CDR3, as DNA: TGTGCCAGCAGCCTACGGACTCCGGGGGTCGCAGATACGCAGTATTTT. Amino acids: CASSLRTPGVADTQYF.